Below, 19 T cell receptor beta chains from the same sample are listed, as sequenced in a study of blood T cell repertoires in COVID-19. Profiling relied on immunoSEQ multiplex PCR, and the TCRdb table lists in-frame clones only, not all of them. The sample carries approximately 180,000 clones, 75% to 90% recorded once. Sequencing was carried out using peripheral blood. The receptors stem from a man aged 60 to 69 with acute or convalescent COVID-19.

Here the CDR3 reads CASTGSPSYEQYF. CDR3 DNA: TGTGCCAGTACAGGAAGCCCCAGCTACGAGCAGTACTTC. The gene calls are TRBV6-5 and TRBJ2-7; TRBD1 is a possible D gene (5 bases). The CDR3 length is 13 residues. CDR1 and CDR2 from the germline V gene are MNHEY and SVGAGI. The V end was cut by 9 bases, the J end by 3 bases, with 15 bases between.

The rearrangement uses TRBV29-1 and TRBJ2-1, with TRBD1 identical over 8 bases. Trimming took 5 bases from V and 3 from J; bases not matched to a gene: 6. The CDR3 is 14 amino acids. The germline V gene has CDR1 SQVTM and CDR2 ANQGSEA. CDR3 sequence (DNA): TGCAGCGTTCGCGACAGGGGCGGCTACAATGAGCAGTTCTTC. Translation: CSVRDRGGYNEQFF.

This chain uses TRBV7-9 with TRBJ2-5, with 7 bases matching TRBD1. Germline lookup yields CDR1 SEHNR and CDR2 FQNEAQ (reference sequence). The CDR3 has 14 amino acids. Trimming at V came to 5 bases and at J to 4 bases, leaving 7 bases not matched to a gene. CDR3 coding DNA: TGTGCCAGCAGCCCCCGATCAGGGGGAGAGACCCAGTACTTC. Protein sequence: CASSPRSGGETQYF.

The chain recombines TRBV7-2 with TRBJ2-3, with TRBD2 matching over 8 bases. CDR1 SGHTA and CDR2 FQGNSA come from the germline V gene. CDR3 length: 15 amino acids. V lost 3 bases to trimming and J lost 3 bases; unmatched junction nucleotides: 5. This CDR3 is CASSFSGSGTDTQYF. The CDR3 coding sequence is TGTGCCAGCAGCTTCAGCGGGAGCGGTACAGATACGCAGTATTTT.

This clone is a singleton in its sample. The genes are TRBV5-6 and TRBJ2-7, with 8 bases matching TRBD1. Germline V gene sequence: CDR1 SGHDT, CDR2 YYEEEE. J lost 6 bases, V lost 3 bases, and 8 bases had no gene match. The CDR3 runs to 14 residues. The CDR3 here is CASSSGQGISEQYF. DNA of the CDR3: TGTGCCAGCAGCTCCGGACAGGGTATAAGCGAGCAGTACTTC.

The rearrangement joins TRBV7-6 to TRBJ2-2; no definite D call. V lost 3 bases and J 8 bases, leaving 7 bases between the germline ends. Germline CDR1 is SGHVS and CDR2 is FNYEAQ. The CDR3 is 12 amino acids. CDR3 sequence reads: CASSFSRGELFF. The CDR3 bases are TGTGCCAGCAGCTTCAGTCGAGGGGAGCTGTTTTTT.

V is TRBV19 and J is TRBJ2-3, with 9 nucleotides matching TRBD1. Germline V CDR1 and CDR2: LNHDA, SQIVND (reference sequence). The CDR3 has 15 residues. Here the CDR3 reads CAGDREKKVPDTQYF. CDR3 in DNA: TGTGCTGGGGACAGGGAGAAGAAGGTACCAGATACGCAGTATTTT. The entire variable domain, with the rest obtained from reference TRBV19 and TRBJ2-3, is as follows: DGGITQSPKYLFRKEGQNVTLSCEQNLNHDAMYWYRQDPGQGLRLIYYSQIVNDFQKGDIAEGYSVSREKKESFPLTVTSAQKNPTAFYLCAGDREKKVPDTQYFGPGTRLTVL.

The chain combines TRBV4-1 with TRBJ2-7, with 7 bases matching TRBD1. Trimming cost V 8 bases and J 0 bases; bases outside gene matches: 7. CDR3 size: 14 residues. Per germline, CDR1 MGHRA and CDR2 YSYEKL. DNA of the CDR3: TGCGCCAGCCGCTCGGGACAGAACTCCTACGAGCAGTACTTC. It is translated as CASRSGQNSYEQYF.

J is TRBJ1-2 and V is TRBV27, with no clear D. Trimming removed 5 bases at V and 2 bases at J, with 18 bases between. The CDR3 is 16 amino acids. CDR1 and CDR2 (germline): MNHEY, SMNVEV (reference sequence). CDR3 in amino acids: CASSPGPKTRNYGYTF. CDR3 DNA sequence: TGTGCCAGCAGTCCAGGCCCCAAGACGAGAAACTATGGCTACACCTTC.

The V call is TRBV30, the J call TRBJ2-5, with 9 positions matching TRBD2. The CDR3 totals 17 residues. CDR1 is GTSNPN and CDR2 is SVGIG in the germline V gene (reference sequence). With 2 bases clipped from V and 5 bases from J, the junction kept 15 bases outside the gene matches. This CDR3 is CAWSIGLALGSGETQYF. For the CDR3, the DNA is TGTGCCTGGAGTATAGGACTAGCGTTAGGTTCCGGGGAGACCCAGTACTTC. Using reference TRBV30 and TRBJ2-5 for the parts outside the CDR3, the full variable domain is SQTIHQWPATLVQPVGSPLSLECTVEGTSNPNLYWYRQAAGRGLQLLFYSVGIGQISSEVPQNLSASRPQDRQFILSSKKLLLSDSGFYLCAWSIGLALGSGETQYFGPGTRLLVL.

The chain joins TRBV11-2 to TRBJ1-6, with TRBD1 as a possible D gene (6 bases). From germline, CDR1 is SGHAT and CDR2 FQNNGV. The CDR3 is 16 residues long. Deletions cut 1 base from V and 9 bases from J, with 16 bases between. CDR3 bases: TGTGCCAGCAGCTTAGGAACGGGGGGCGGGGGTTCACCCCTCCACTTT. This sequence encodes CASSLGTGGGGSPLHF.

V usage is TRBV10-1 and J usage is TRBJ2-7, with D possibly being TRBD1 (6 bases). V was trimmed by 0 bases and J by 1 base, leaving 16 bases between them. Looked up from germline, CDR1 is WNHNN and CDR2 is SYGVQD (reference sequence). The CDR3 extends over 17 amino acids. CDR3 protein: CASSESWYSRGSYEQYF. CDR3 nucleotides: TGCGCCAGCAGTGAGTCTTGGTATTCTAGGGGGTCCTACGAGCAGTACTTC.

The chain has TRBV9 and TRBJ2-7, with D perhaps matching TRBD2 (6 bases). The CDR3 totals 16 residues. Trimming stripped 2 bases from V and 2 bases from J, with 17 bases between. Germline V gives CDR1 SGDLS, CDR2 YYNGEE. CDR3 residues: CASSVSPPGSAYEQYF. The CDR3 coding sequence is TGTGCCAGCAGCGTCTCCCCCCCCGGGAGCGCCTACGAGCAGTACTTC.

The chain is built from TRBV7-3 and TRBJ2-1; 8 positions agree with TRBD2. With V trimmed by 1 base and J by 7 bases, 3 bases remained unmatched. The CDR3 spans 14 residues. CDR1 SGHTA and CDR2 FQGTGA come from the germline V gene. This chain's CDR3 is CASSLRVAGNEQFF. CDR3 nucleotides: TGTGCCAGCAGCTTAAGGGTAGCGGGGAATGAGCAGTTCTTC.

V usage is TRBV18 and J usage is TRBJ2-7, with D possibly TRBD2 on 6 matching bases. V was cut by 5 bases and J by 3 bases, with 17 bases left in between. This CDR3 is built from 15 residues. Germline CDR1 is KGHSH and CDR2 is LQKENI. In nucleotides, the CDR3 is TGTGCCAGCTCAGGGGCGGGGCTGAACAACTACGAGCAGTACTTC. Encoded protein: CASSGAGLNNYEQYF.

The V call is TRBV28, the J call TRBJ2-7; perhaps TRBD1 as D (6 bases). Germline loops: CDR1 MDHEN, CDR2 SYDVKM. Trimming pared 5 bases from V and 7 bases from J, leaving 18 bases between. This CDR3 has 14 amino acids. CDR3 in DNA: TGTGCCAGCAGTCTTGCCGGGACACTTGGGGAGCAGTACTTC. Translation: CASSLAGTLGEQYF.

This chain uses TRBV25-1 with TRBJ1-1; D remains ambiguous. The germline V and J ends were trimmed by 4 bases and 4 bases, with 16 bases remaining between them. Looked up from germline, CDR1 is MGHDK and CDR2 is SYGVNS. This CDR3 spans 15 amino acids. CDR3 sequence: CASSVLREGSTEAFF. The CDR3 coding sequence is TGTGCCAGCAGTGTACTCCGTGAAGGGAGCACTGAAGCTTTCTTT.

This clone was picked up one time. The same CDR3 arises from other DNA sequences in this sample as well. The J gene is TRBJ2-1, the V gene TRBV7-2; TRBD2 matches 8 bases. J gave up 4 bases and V 3 bases, and 2 bases lay outside the gene matches. Germline V CDR1 and CDR2: SGHTA, FQGNSA. The CDR3 consists of 14 residues. CDR3 residues: CASSLGLGYNEQFF. DNA of the CDR3: TGTGCCAGCAGCTTGGGACTAGGGTACAATGAGCAGTTCTTC.

V and J are TRBV30 and TRBJ1-5, with a tentative D call TRBD1 (5 bases). Germline V gene data show CDR1 as GTSNPN and CDR2 as SVGIG (reference sequence). The CDR3 has 16 amino acids. V was clipped by 0 bases and J by 3 bases, with 15 bases between them. DNA of the CDR3: TGTGCCTGGAGTGTAAAGGGGTTCGTCAACAATCAGCCCCAGCATTTT. It is translated as CAWSVKGFVNNQPQHF.